These 24 T cell receptor beta chains were sequenced from one sample in a study of PD-1 blockade in classical Hodgkin lymphoma. Assay: immunoSEQ multiplex PCR; the TCRdb copy retains only in-frame clones and omits some. Among about 30,000 clones, about 90% were seen once, and the ten largest hold more than 6.5%. Every patient relapsed after autologous stem cell transplantation, and brentuximab vedotin exposure varied. By magnetic negative selection, CD8+ T cells were isolated from the thawed PBMCs. Sample: CD8+ T cells from blood, taken at baseline. Receptor source: a human donor with classical Hodgkin lymphoma.

This clone appeared once. The chain uses TRBV9 and TRBJ2-7; no clear D. CDR1 is SGDLS, CDR2 YYNGEE, per germline. V lost 0 bases and J 2 bases, leaving 9 bases between the germline ends. This CDR3 contains 14 residues. Here the CDR3 reads CASSVGTNTYEQYF. For the CDR3, the DNA is TGTGCCAGCAGCGTAGGGACGAATACCTACGAGCAGTACTTC.

The chain links TRBV5-4 to TRBJ1-1, with D possibly being TRBD1 (6 bases). This CDR3 is built from 16 residues. The V gene's germline CDR1 is SGHNT and CDR2 YYREEE (reference sequence). Trimming took off 3 bases at V and 4 bases at J, with 19 bases between the two ends. DNA for the CDR3: TGTGCCAGCAGCTACCCGGGACACCAACCAAGCACTGAAGCTTTCTTT. Amino acids: CASSYPGHQPSTEAFF.

The V gene is TRBV19, the J gene TRBJ2-3; D gene uncertain. Looked up from germline, CDR1 is LNHDA and CDR2 is SQIVND (reference sequence). The CDR3 runs 15 residues. Trimming took off 3 bases at V and 3 bases at J, with 13 bases between the two ends. This chain's CDR3 is CASSMLARLTDTQYF. The CDR3 bases are TGTGCCAGTAGTATGTTAGCAAGATTGACAGATACGCAGTATTTT.

The chain links TRBV7-8 to TRBJ2-5; a possible D gene is TRBD1 (8 bases). Deletions cut 2 bases from V and 4 bases from J, with 11 bases between. The CDR3 consists of 14 residues. From germline, CDR1 is SGHVS and CDR2 FQNEAQ. DNA for the CDR3: TGTGCCAGCAGCTTAAACAGGGGGGGAGAGACCCAGTACTTC. This codes for CASSLNRGGETQYF.

The chain uses TRBV11-2 and TRBJ2-7; TRBD2 is a possible D gene (5 bases). V lost 10 bases and J 2 bases, leaving 12 bases between the germline ends. Germline-derived CDR1 and CDR2 are SGHAT and FQNNGV. The length of the CDR3 is 12 residues. The CDR3 protein is CATTEGAYEQYF. Written as DNA, the CDR3 is TGTGCCACTACCGAGGGCGCCTACGAGCAGTACTTC.

This clone was observed a handful of times. The chain recombines TRBV10-3 with TRBJ2-1; D is perhaps TRBD1 or TRBD2 (5 bases each). The CDR3 spans 15 residues. V gave up 8 bases and J gave up 7 bases, with 21 bases separating them. Germline V lookup: CDR1 ENHRY, CDR2 SYGVKD. The CDR3 region has the DNA TGTGCCATCGGGGCGAGTGAGGGAGAGGTAAATGAGCAGTTCTTC. As protein: CAIGASEGEVNEQFF.

The chain links TRBV27 to TRBJ2-5, with D possibly TRBD2 on 6 matching bases. Germline-derived CDR1 and CDR2 are MNHEY and SMNVEV (reference sequence). CDR3 length: 14 residues. V was cut by 5 bases and J by 7 bases, with 17 bases left in between. The CDR3 loop reads CASSTRLPGGTQYF. CDR3 bases: TGTGCCAGCAGTACCCGGCTACCCGGGGGGACCCAGTACTTC.

V and J are TRBV19 and TRBJ2-7; 14 bases fit TRBD2. Germline V gives CDR1 LNHDA, CDR2 SQIVND (reference sequence). V shed 5 bases and J 3 bases; nucleotides not matched to a gene: 3. The CDR3 contains 15 residues. The CDR3 region has the DNA TGTGCCAGTAGTGCCGGGACTAGCGGGAGCTACGAGCAGTACTTC. It yields the protein CASSAGTSGSYEQYF.

V usage is TRBV19 and J usage is TRBJ2-1; 7 nucleotides match TRBD1. Germline-derived CDR1 and CDR2 are LNHDA and SQIVND (reference sequence). J gave up 0 bases and V 2 bases, and 7 bases lay outside the gene matches. The CDR3 runs 17 residues. DNA of the CDR3: TGTGCCAGTAGTATAACAGGGGCTTCTAGCTCCTACAATGAGCAGTTCTTC. This encodes CASSITGASSSYNEQFF.

The chain couples TRBV4-1 to TRBJ2-7; TRBD2 matches 8 bases. Germline V CDR1 and CDR2: MGHRA, YSYEKL. V was pared by 5 bases and J by 4 bases, with 4 bases of the junction left unmatched. The CDR3 has 13 residues. The CDR3 protein is CASSVSGGYEQYF. DNA for the CDR3: TGCGCCAGCAGCGTATCGGGAGGGTACGAGCAGTACTTC.

V and J are TRBV5-7 and TRBJ2-2, with D possibly matching TRBD1 (6 bases). TRBV5-7 is classed as an ORF, of uncertain function. This CDR3 comprises 11 residues. With 7 bases removed from V and 6 bases from J, the gap between germline ends came to 7 bases. CDR3 protein: CASPGAGELFF. CDR3 in DNA: TGTGCCAGCCCAGGGGCCGGGGAGCTGTTTTTT.

The rearrangement links TRBV6-1 to TRBJ1-1; 11 bases agree with TRBD1. J gave up 4 bases and V 3 bases, and 1 base lay outside the gene matches. Per the germline V gene, CDR1 is MNHNS and CDR2 is SASEGT. The CDR3 is made up of 14 amino acids. The CDR3 DNA reads as TGTGCCAGCAGTGAGGGGACAGGGGGCACTGAAGCTTTCTTT. Translating it yields CASSEGTGGTEAFF.

This sequence joins TRBV6-6 and TRBJ1-1; D gene uncertain. Germline V CDR1 and CDR2: MNHNY, SVGAGI (reference sequence). The V end lost 4 bases, the J end lost 1 base, and 10 bases lay between the germline ends. The CDR3 is made up of 14 amino acids. The CDR3 is CASSWNPQNTEAFF. The CDR3 nucleotides read TGTGCCAGCAGTTGGAACCCCCAGAACACTGAAGCTTTCTTT.

V gene TRBV6-1 combines with J gene TRBJ2-5; 11 bases agree with TRBD1. V lost 3 bases, J lost 4 bases, and 10 bases stayed unmatched. The CDR3 has 17 residues. Germline values: CDR1 MNHNS, CDR2 SASEGT. CDR3 residues: CASSEWWTGGSTETQYF. CDR3 in DNA: TGTGCCAGCAGTGAGTGGTGGACAGGGGGCTCGACAGAGACCCAGTACTTC.

The gene calls are TRBV5-6 and TRBJ1-1; D is unresolved. The CDR3 has 13 amino acids. CDR1 SGHDT and CDR2 YYEEEE come from the germline V gene. Trimming removed 2 bases from V and 5 bases from J, with 10 bases in between. CDR3 region: CASSFPQGTEAFF. The CDR3 nucleotides read TGTGCCAGCAGCTTTCCCCAAGGGACTGAAGCTTTCTTT.

The V call is TRBV19, the J call TRBJ2-7; D is perhaps TRBD1 (5 bases). The CDR3 contains 12 residues. CDR1 LNHDA and CDR2 SQIVND come from the germline V gene (reference sequence). V was pared by 4 bases and J by 6 bases, with 10 bases between. CDR3 sequence (DNA): TGTGCCAGTAGTAGTGGGGCTCCCGAGCAGTACTTC. Translating gives CASSSGAPEQYF.

This chain joins TRBV29-1 and TRBJ2-2; possibly TRBD2 for D (7 bases). This CDR3 is 15 amino acids long. V was trimmed by 0 bases and J by 5 bases, leaving 13 bases between them. Germline V gene data show CDR1 as SQVTM and CDR2 as ANQGSEA. CDR3 region: CSVEDLRGATGELFF. In nucleotides, the CDR3 is TGCAGCGTTGAAGATCTCCGGGGGGCGACCGGGGAGCTGTTTTTT.

The chain has TRBV6-1 and TRBJ2-3; a possible D gene is TRBD1 (5 bases). Germline assignment: CDR1 MNHNS and CDR2 SASEGT. CDR3 size: 15 residues. Trimming left V 4 bases short and J 4 bases short, with 15 bases between. Here the CDR3 DNA reads TGTGCCAGCAGTGGACAGACAAGGCTAGCAGATACGCAGTATTTT. Amino acids: CASSGQTRLADTQYF.

The gene calls are TRBV29-1 and TRBJ2-7; 9 nucleotides match TRBD2. Germline V CDR1 and CDR2: SQVTM, ANQGSEA. CDR3 length: 17 residues. J was trimmed by 3 bases and V by 1 base; bases with no gene match: 13. CDR3 sequence (DNA): TGCAGCGTTGAAGGGGTTGGCGGGAGGGCCTCCGGCTACGAGCAGTACTTC. Translated, it gives CSVEGVGGRASGYEQYF.

The chain recombines TRBV2 with TRBJ2-3; D not resolved. The CDR3 covers 13 residues. Germline V gives CDR1 SNHLY, CDR2 FYNNEI. V was trimmed by 10 bases and J by 2 bases, leaving 13 bases between them. This CDR3 reads CATPLRSTDTQYF. CDR3 DNA sequence: TGTGCCACCCCGCTCAGATCCACAGATACGCAGTATTTT.

This sequence joins TRBV7-3 and TRBJ2-1, with 9 bases matching TRBD2. The junction had 7 bases not matched to a gene; V was cut back by 0 bases and J by 7 bases. Germline CDR1 is SGHTA and CDR2 is FQGTGA. CDR3 length: 16 residues. The chain's CDR3 is CASSLTGGRALNEQFF. The CDR3 nucleotides read TGTGCCAGCAGCTTAACCGGCGGGAGGGCCCTGAATGAGCAGTTCTTC.

The chain joins TRBV6-5 to TRBJ2-7; a weak D match, TRBD2 (6 bases). The germline CDR1 and CDR2 sequences are MNHEY and SVGAGI. This CDR3 region has 15 residues. Trimming pared 6 bases from V and 1 base from J, leaving 16 bases between. The CDR3, as DNA: TGTGCCAGCAGACACGGGGCTAGCGTTTCCTACGAGCAGTACTTC. As protein: CASRHGASVSYEQYF.

The rearrangement joins TRBV15 to TRBJ2-1; D is tentatively TRBD1 or TRBD2 (5 bases each). Deletions cut 1 base from V and 3 bases from J, with 16 bases between. The germline V gene encodes CDR1 LNHNV and CDR2 YYDKDF (reference sequence). The length of the CDR3 is 17 residues. In nucleotides, the CDR3 is TGTGCCACCAGCAGAGGTCCGGGACCCGTCCTCTACAATGAGCAGTTCTTC. This encodes CATSRGPGPVLYNEQFF. Combining the CDR3 with reference TRBV15 and TRBJ2-1 gives the whole variable domain DAMVIQNPRYQVTQFGKPVTLSCSQTLNHNVMYWYQQKSSQAPKLLFHYYDKDFNNEADTPDNFQSRRPNTSFCFLDIRSPGLGDTAMYLCATSRGPGPVLYNEQFFGPGTRLTVL.

This clone came up once. The V gene is TRBV11-2, the J gene TRBJ1-4; no clear D. This CDR3 has 17 residues. V shed 1 base and J shed 7 bases, with 19 bases lying between them. Germline V gives CDR1 SGHAT, CDR2 FQNNGV. The CDR3 reads CASSLANVKRGSEKLFF. In DNA, the CDR3 is TGTGCCAGCAGCTTAGCTAACGTCAAGCGAGGGAGTGAAAAACTGTTTTTT. Full variable domain (outside the CDR3, taken from reference TRBV11-2 and TRBJ1-4): EAGVAQSPRYKIIEKRQSVAFWCNPISGHATLYWYQQILGQGPKLLIQFQNNGVVDDSQLPKDRFSAERLKGVDSTLKIQPAKLEDSAVYLCASSLANVKRGSEKLFFGSGTQLSVL.